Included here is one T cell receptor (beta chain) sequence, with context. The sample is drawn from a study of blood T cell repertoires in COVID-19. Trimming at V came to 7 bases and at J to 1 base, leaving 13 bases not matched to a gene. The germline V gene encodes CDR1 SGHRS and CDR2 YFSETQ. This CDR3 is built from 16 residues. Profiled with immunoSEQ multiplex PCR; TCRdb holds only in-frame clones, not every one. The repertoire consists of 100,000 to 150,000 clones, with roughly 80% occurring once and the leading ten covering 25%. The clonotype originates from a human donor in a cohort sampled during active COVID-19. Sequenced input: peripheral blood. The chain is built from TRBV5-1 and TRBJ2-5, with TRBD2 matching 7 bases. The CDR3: CASGSGGLGSQETQYF. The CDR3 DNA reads TGCGCCAGCGGGTCAGGCGGACTAGGAAGCCAAGAGACCCAGTACTTC. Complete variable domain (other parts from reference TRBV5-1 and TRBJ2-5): KAGVTQTPRYLIKTRGQQVTLSCSPISGHRSVSWYQQTPGQGLQFLFEYFSETQRNKGNFPGRFSGRQFSNSRSEMNVSTLELGDSALYLCASGSGGLGSQETQYFGPGTRLLVL.